One sample yielded the 30 T cell receptor beta chains listed below, sequenced in a study of cytomegalovirus exposure and HLA in healthy donors. The PCR had 60 Vbeta and 13 Jbeta primers. Produced via immunoSEQ multiplex PCR; TCRdb's table is partial and in-frame only. The sample yields approximately 190,000 clones, more than 75% seen once. Specimen: PBMCs. All receptors derive from a young man in good health and CMV-seronegative.

This chain connects TRBV19 to TRBJ2-2; 12 positions match TRBD2. There are 16 residues in the CDR3. The V gene end was trimmed by 3 bases and the J gene end by 3 bases; junction bases not matched to a gene: 2. Germline V gene sequence: CDR1 LNHDA, CDR2 SQIVND (reference sequence). The CDR3: CASSIGLAGYTGELFF. The CDR3 nucleotides are TGTGCCAGTAGTATCGGACTAGCGGGGTACACCGGGGAGCTGTTTTTT. Full variable domain (outside the CDR3, taken from reference TRBV19 and TRBJ2-2): DGGITQSPKYLFRKEGQNVTLSCEQNLNHDAMYWYRQDPGQGLRLIYYSQIVNDFQKGDIAEGYSVSREKKESFPLTVTSAQKNPTAFYLCASSIGLAGYTGELFFGEGSRLTVL.

The chain links TRBV6-1 to TRBJ2-3; D possibly corresponds to TRBD2 (6 bases). Germline V gene lookup returns CDR1 MNHNS and CDR2 SASEGT. The germline V and J ends were trimmed by 4 bases and 3 bases, with 14 bases remaining between them. CDR3 size: 15 residues. CDR3: CASSVAGSITDTQYF. The CDR3 DNA sequence: TGTGCCAGCAGTGTGGCGGGGTCGATAACAGATACGCAGTATTTT.

This sequence joins TRBV11-2 and TRBJ1-5; D is perhaps TRBD1 (5 bases). The CDR3 contains 16 residues. The germline CDR1 and CDR2 sequences are SGHAT and FQNNGV. V gave up 4 bases and J gave up 1 base, with 14 bases separating them. The CDR3 loop reads CASSSMGGPSNQPQHF. The CDR3 nucleotides read TGTGCCAGCAGCTCGATGGGGGGTCCGAGCAATCAGCCCCAGCATTTT.

V is TRBV28 and J is TRBJ2-1, with 7 bases fitting TRBD2. Germline V gene data show CDR1 as MDHEN and CDR2 as SYDVKM. The J segment lost 4 bases and the V segment lost 3 bases, leaving 6 bases of the junction unmatched. The length of the CDR3 is 15 residues. The CDR3 sequence is CASSLRGSRYNEQFF. CDR3 nucleotides: TGTGCCAGCAGTTTGCGCGGGAGCAGGTACAATGAGCAGTTCTTC.

The CDR3 sequence is CAISEGTGRDEQYF. The CDR3 bases are TGTGCCATCAGTGAGGGGACAGGGCGAGACGAGCAGTACTTC. The J gene is TRBJ2-7, the V gene TRBV10-3, with TRBD1 identical over 9 bases. The germline V gene has CDR1 ENHRY and CDR2 SYGVKD. CDR3 size: 14 residues. The trim removed 2 bases at V and 5 bases at J, leaving 4 bases unmatched.

The chain couples TRBV19 to TRBJ2-3; D is perhaps TRBD2 (6 bases). V lost 7 bases and J lost 5, with 13 bases in between. Germline V gene sequence: CDR1 LNHDA, CDR2 SQIVND (reference sequence). The CDR3 runs 13 residues. The CDR3: CASTLGGEDTQYF. The CDR3 DNA sequence: TGTGCCAGTACCCTCGGCGGGGAAGATACGCAGTATTTT.

The gene calls are TRBV11-2 and TRBJ2-7; 7 bases align to TRBD1. Germline loops: CDR1 SGHAT, CDR2 FQNNGV. Unmatched junction bases numbered 6, after V lost 5 bases and J lost 2 bases. This CDR3 has 14 amino acids. The CDR3 DNA is TGTGCCAGCAGCACTTATACAGGGGCCTACGAGCAGTACTTC. It codes for CASSTYTGAYEQYF.

This clone was seen a few times. V is TRBV27 and J is TRBJ2-1, with D tentatively TRBD1 (6 bases). CDR1 MNHEY and CDR2 SMNVEV come from the germline V gene (reference sequence). V dropped 3 bases and J dropped 3 bases, with 9 bases sitting between them. The CDR3 has 14 amino acids. This chain's CDR3 is CASSLNRVYNEQFF. CDR3 DNA sequence: TGTGCCAGCAGTTTGAACAGGGTCTACAATGAGCAGTTCTTC.

This chain joins TRBV5-6 and TRBJ1-2, with 9 bases identical to TRBD1. The germline V gene encodes CDR1 SGHDT and CDR2 YYEEEE. The CDR3 has 14 residues. With V trimmed by 1 base and J by 7 bases, 5 bases remained unmatched. The CDR3 sequence: CASSLTGGSFGYTF. The CDR3 bases are TGTGCCAGCAGCTTGACAGGGGGCTCGTTTGGCTACACCTTC. Full variable domain (missing parts from reference TRBV5-6 and TRBJ1-2): DAGVTQSPTHLIKTRGQQVTLRCSPKSGHDTVSWYQQALGQGPQFIFQYYEEEERQRGNFPDRFSGHQFPNYSSELNVNALLLGDSALYLCASSLTGGSFGYTFGSGTRLTVV.

As concerns this clone: Compared with germline, one end of the junction differs, possibly owing to a read error. J is TRBJ2-1 and V is TRBV7-9; 11 bases agree with TRBD2. CDR1 SEHNR and CDR2 FQNEAQ come from the germline V gene (reference sequence). The CDR3 loop spans 18 amino acids. DNA of the CDR3: TGTTCCAGCAGCTTACCACTGAGACTAGCGGGAACGAACAATGAGCAGTTCTTC. It translates to CSSSLPLRLAGTNNEQFF.

V usage is TRBV10-3 and J usage is TRBJ1-2, with a weak D call TRBD1 (5 bases). V lost 0 bases, J lost 10 bases, and 9 bases lay in between. The CDR3 consists of 12 residues. From germline, CDR1 is ENHRY and CDR2 SYGVKD. The CDR3 is CAISESGGNYTF. CDR3 DNA sequence: TGTGCCATCAGTGAGTCGGGGGGAAACTACACCTTC.

This sequence joins TRBV7-8 and TRBJ2-7; D might be TRBD1 (6 bases). Trimming left V 7 bases short and J 0 bases short, with 10 bases between. The germline gives CDR1 SGHVS, CDR2 FQNEAQ. The CDR3 has 13 residues. The CDR3 DNA sequence: TGTGCCAGCAACCAGGGGAGCTCCTACGAGCAGTACTTC. This encodes CASNQGSSYEQYF.

The rearrangement links TRBV5-8 to TRBJ2-7; D not certain. This CDR3 is 15 amino acids long. Between the trimmed V and J ends, which lost 0 bases and 1 base, there was a span of 11 bases. Germline loops: CDR1 SGHTS, CDR2 YDEGEE. The CDR3 is CASSLVAVASYEQYF. CDR3 coding DNA: TGTGCCAGCAGCTTGGTGGCGGTCGCGTCCTACGAGCAGTACTTC.

The V gene is TRBV7-8, the J gene TRBJ2-3; 9 bases fit TRBD2. V trimming: 2 bases; J trimming: 4 bases; junction bases outside the gene matches: 4. The CDR3 length is 15 residues. Germline loops: CDR1 SGHVS, CDR2 FQNEAQ. The CDR3 bases are TGTGCCAGCAGCTTATCTAGCGGGACCGCAGATACGCAGTATTTT. Its translation is CASSLSSGTADTQYF. Full variable domain (remainder filled in from reference TRBV7-8 and TRBJ2-3): GAGVSQSPRYKVAKRGQDVALRCDPISGHVSLFWYQQALGQGPEFLTYFQNEAQLDKSGLPSDRFFAERPEGSVSTLKIQRTQQEDSAVYLCASSLSSGTADTQYFGPGTRLTVL.

V usage is TRBV5-5 and J usage is TRBJ2-7, with D maybe TRBD2 (6 bases). Trimming left V 0 bases short and J 1 base short, with 20 bases between. The CDR3 contains 18 residues. Germline CDR1 reads SGHKS; CDR2 reads YYEKEE (reference sequence). CDR3 sequence: CASSLAGLPGGMSYEQYF. CDR3 DNA sequence: TGTGCCAGCAGCTTGGCAGGTCTACCAGGCGGGATGTCCTACGAGCAGTACTTC.

Regarding this clone: This sample also contains other DNA sequences that code for the same CDR3. The CDR3 loop reads CSAGGTDTQYF. The DNA of the CDR3 is TGCAGTGCTGGCGGGACCGATACGCAGTATTTT. The chain employs TRBV20-1 and TRBJ2-3, with a tentative D call TRBD2 (6 bases). V lost 5 bases and J 6 bases, leaving 9 bases between the germline ends. In germline, CDR1 is DFQATT, CDR2 SNEGSKA (reference sequence). There are 11 residues in the CDR3.

This sequence joins TRBV5-5 and TRBJ1-2; no reliable D call. With 4 bases removed from V and 4 bases from J, the gap between germline ends came to 23 bases. The CDR3 is made up of 17 amino acids. Germline V lookup: CDR1 SGHKS, CDR2 YYEKEE (reference sequence). CDR3 sequence: CASSLVAGKLSPYGYTF. The CDR3 region has the DNA TGTGCCAGCAGCCTAGTGGCGGGGAAACTAAGCCCCTATGGCTACACCTTC.

In the case of this clone: At one end, the junction sequence differs from germline, possibly due to a read error. The chain has TRBV7-7 and TRBJ2-3, with D tentatively TRBD2 (5 bases). The germline V gene encodes CDR1 SSHAT and CDR2 FNYEAQ (reference sequence). CDR3 length: 15 amino acids. The CDR3 spells CASSLGGGPTDTQYF. CDR3 sequence (DNA): TGTGCTAGCAGCTTAGGCGGAGGTCCCACAGATACGCAGTATTTT. Variable domain in full (rest from reference TRBV7-7 and TRBJ2-3): GAGVSQSPRYKVTKRGQDVTLRCDPISSHATLYWYQQALGQGPEFLTYFNYEAQPDKSGLPSDRFSAERPEGSISTLTIQRTEQRDSAMYRCASSLGGGPTDTQYFGPGTRLTVL.

This chain links TRBV11-2 with TRBJ2-7, with 12 bases matching TRBD2. The CDR3 has 15 residues. Germline assignment: CDR1 SGHAT and CDR2 FQNNGV. V shed 5 bases, J shed 4 bases, and the junction held 6 bases outside the gene matches. CDR3 nucleotide sequence: TGTGCCAGCAGCCCGACTAGCGGGAGTTCTTACGAGCAGTACTTC. It is translated as CASSPTSGSSYEQYF.

V gene TRBV7-2 combines with J gene TRBJ1-5; D possibly corresponds to TRBD1 (5 bases). The CDR3 sequence is 15 residues long. With 3 bases removed from V and 2 bases from J, the gap between germline ends came to 11 bases. The germline CDR1 and CDR2 sequences are SGHTA and FQGNSA. The CDR3 region is CASSFWAGGNQPQHF. The DNA for the CDR3 is TGTGCCAGCAGCTTTTGGGCGGGGGGCAATCAGCCCCAGCATTTT.

The rearrangement joins TRBV30 to TRBJ1-6; maybe TRBD1 (5 bases). Looked up from germline, CDR1 is GTSNPN and CDR2 is SVGIG (reference sequence). V was cut by 1 base and J by 7 bases, with 11 bases left in between. This CDR3 spans 14 amino acids. This CDR3 reads CAWSAVTDNSPLHF. Written as DNA, the CDR3 is TGTGCCTGGAGTGCAGTGACAGACAATTCACCCCTCCACTTT.

The genes are TRBV18 and TRBJ2-2; TRBD2 is a possible D gene (6 bases). This CDR3 is 17 amino acids long. Germline lookup yields CDR1 KGHSH and CDR2 LQKENI. Trimming stripped 1 base from V and 0 bases from J, with 12 bases between. CDR3 coding DNA: TGTGCCAGCTCACCACAACTAAGCGGGTCGAACACCGGGGAGCTGTTTTTT. This sequence encodes CASSPQLSGSNTGELFF.

This sequence joins TRBV2 and TRBJ1-5; 9 bases are a match to TRBD1. The V and J ends lost 7 bases and 6 bases, in that order; junction bases with no gene match: 13. This CDR3 has 16 amino acids. Germline V gene data show CDR1 as SNHLY and CDR2 as FYNNEI. The CDR3 reads CASKGPGTGWSQPQHF. The CDR3, as DNA: TGTGCCAGCAAGGGTCCTGGGACAGGGTGGAGTCAGCCCCAGCATTTT.

The V call is TRBV5-6, the J call TRBJ2-7; the D gene is possibly TRBD2 (5 bases). Germline V lookup: CDR1 SGHDT, CDR2 YYEEEE. Trimming pared 4 bases from V and 4 bases from J, leaving 18 bases between. This CDR3 is 15 amino acids long. CDR3 coding DNA: TGTGCCAGCAGCGGGAGTCCTGGGGTTCCTTACGAGCAGTACTTC. It encodes CASSGSPGVPYEQYF.

This CDR3 reads CASTRTRGVYNEQFF. The CDR3 bases are TGTGCCAGCACTCGGACGCGGGGGGTTTACAATGAGCAGTTCTTC. The V call is TRBV6-5, the J call TRBJ2-1, with 8 nucleotides matching TRBD2. In germline, CDR1 is MNHEY, CDR2 SVGAGI. The V gene end was trimmed by 7 bases and the J gene end by 4 bases; junction bases not matched to a gene: 9. The CDR3 runs to 15 residues.

The DNA for the CDR3 is TGTGCCAGCAGTGGCTGGCGGACAGGGGTCAATGAGCAGTTCTTC. Encoded protein: CASSGWRTGVNEQFF. This rearrangement joins TRBV6-1 to TRBJ2-1; 9 nucleotides match TRBD1. The length of the CDR3 is 15 residues. Germline V gives CDR1 MNHNS, CDR2 SASEGT. V shed 4 bases, J shed 6 bases, and the junction held 7 bases outside the gene matches.

J is TRBJ1-2 and V is TRBV9; D might be TRBD1 (5 bases). Trimming stripped 6 bases from V and 8 bases from J, with 17 bases between. CDR3 length equals 13 residues. The germline CDR1 and CDR2 sequences are SGDLS and YYNGEE. DNA of the CDR3: TGTGCCAGCATCTCCGGGGGGGGTAACGGCTACACCTTC. This encodes CASISGGGNGYTF.

The chain couples TRBV9 to TRBJ1-2, with D perhaps matching TRBD1 (5 bases). This CDR3 is 16 amino acids long. Germline V gives CDR1 SGDLS, CDR2 YYNGEE. Trimming removed 2 bases at V and 2 bases at J, with 16 bases between. The CDR3 sequence is CASSVVGVGGNYGYTF. In nucleotides, the CDR3 is TGTGCCAGCAGCGTCGTGGGGGTTGGAGGGAACTATGGCTACACCTTC.

The chain couples TRBV28 to TRBJ1-5; no definite D call. Germline CDR1 and CDR2: MDHEN and SYDVKM. This CDR3 contains 16 residues. V lost 2 bases to trimming and J lost 0 bases, with 11 bases between them. CDR3 sequence: CASSLPKHYSNQPQHF. CDR3 nucleotides: TGTGCCAGCAGTTTACCCAAGCATTATAGCAATCAGCCCCAGCATTTT.

V and J are TRBV5-1 and TRBJ2-5; TRBD1 aligns across 7 bases. The CDR3 has 14 residues. V shed 5 bases and J 6 bases; nucleotides not matched to a gene: 10. Germline CDR1 and CDR2: SGHRS and YFSETQ. CDR3 in DNA: TGCGCCAGCAGAGGGGGCGGAGATCGGCAGACCCAGTACTTC. Translated: CASRGGGDRQTQYF.